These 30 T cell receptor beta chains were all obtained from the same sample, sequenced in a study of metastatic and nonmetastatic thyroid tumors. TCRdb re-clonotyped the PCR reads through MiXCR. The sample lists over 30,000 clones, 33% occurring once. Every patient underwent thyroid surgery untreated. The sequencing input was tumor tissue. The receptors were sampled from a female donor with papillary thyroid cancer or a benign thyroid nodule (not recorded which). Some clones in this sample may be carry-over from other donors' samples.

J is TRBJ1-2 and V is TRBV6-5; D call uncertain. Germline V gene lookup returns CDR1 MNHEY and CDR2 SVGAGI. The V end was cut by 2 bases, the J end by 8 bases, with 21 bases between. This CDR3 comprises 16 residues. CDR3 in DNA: TGTGCCAGCAGTTACCGAACGGGATACGGGGAACCGGGCTACACCTTC. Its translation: CASSYRTGYGEPGYTF.

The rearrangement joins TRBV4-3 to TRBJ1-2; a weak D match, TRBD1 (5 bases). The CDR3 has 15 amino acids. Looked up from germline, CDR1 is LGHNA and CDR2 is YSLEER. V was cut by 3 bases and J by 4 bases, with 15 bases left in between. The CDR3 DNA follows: TGCGCCAGCAGCCATCTGGCCGGGACGCCCTATGGCTACACCTTC. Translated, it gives CASSHLAGTPYGYTF.

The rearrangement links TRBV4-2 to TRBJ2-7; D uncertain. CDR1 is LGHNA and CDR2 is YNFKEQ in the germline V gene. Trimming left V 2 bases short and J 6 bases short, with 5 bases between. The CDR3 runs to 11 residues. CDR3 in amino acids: CASSQMGEQYF. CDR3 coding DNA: TGTGCCAGCAGCCAAATGGGCGAGCAGTACTTC.

For the CDR3, the DNA is TGTGCCATCAGCAAGAAGAGGGGGAACACTGAAGCTTTCTTT. This encodes CAISKKRGNTEAFF. The V gene is TRBV10-3, the J gene TRBJ1-1; tentative D call: TRBD1 (5 bases). The CDR3 consists of 14 residues. Per the germline V gene, CDR1 is ENHRY and CDR2 is SYGVKD. V was trimmed by 6 bases and J by 1 base, leaving 12 bases between them.

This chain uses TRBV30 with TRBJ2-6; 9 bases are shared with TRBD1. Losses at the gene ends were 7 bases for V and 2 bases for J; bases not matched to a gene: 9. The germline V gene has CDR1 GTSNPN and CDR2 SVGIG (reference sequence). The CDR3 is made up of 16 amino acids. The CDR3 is CAFSRTGVTGANVLTF. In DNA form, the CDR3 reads TGTGCCTTCTCAAGGACAGGGGTAACTGGGGCCAACGTCCTGACTTTC.

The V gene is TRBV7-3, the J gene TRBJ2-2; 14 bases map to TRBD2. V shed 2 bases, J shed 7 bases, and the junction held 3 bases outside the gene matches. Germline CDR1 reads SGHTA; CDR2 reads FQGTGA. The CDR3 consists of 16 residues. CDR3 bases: TGTGCCAGCAGCTTATCGGGACTAGCGGGAGACGGGGAGCTGTTTTTT. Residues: CASSLSGLAGDGELFF.

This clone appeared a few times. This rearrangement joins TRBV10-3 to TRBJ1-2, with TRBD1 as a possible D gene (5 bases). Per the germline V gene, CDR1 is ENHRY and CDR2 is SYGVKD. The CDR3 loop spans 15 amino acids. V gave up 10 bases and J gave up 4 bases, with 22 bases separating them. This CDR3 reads CATSGGNSGSYGYTF. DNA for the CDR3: TGTGCCACGAGCGGCGGAAACTCAGGGAGCTATGGCTACACCTTC.

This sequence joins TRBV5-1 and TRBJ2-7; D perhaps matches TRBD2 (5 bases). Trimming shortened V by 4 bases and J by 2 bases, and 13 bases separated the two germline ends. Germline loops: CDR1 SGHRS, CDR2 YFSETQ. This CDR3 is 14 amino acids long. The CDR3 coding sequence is TGCGCCAGCAGCACCGACCCGGGGACCTACGAGCAGTACTTC. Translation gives CASSTDPGTYEQYF.

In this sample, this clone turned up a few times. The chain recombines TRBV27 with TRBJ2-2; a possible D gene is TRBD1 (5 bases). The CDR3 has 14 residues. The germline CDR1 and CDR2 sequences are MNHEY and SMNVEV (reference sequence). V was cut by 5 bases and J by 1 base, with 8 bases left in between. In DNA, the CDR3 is TGTGCCAGCAGTGGGGCAGAGAACACCGGGGAGCTGTTTTTT. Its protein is CASSGAENTGELFF.

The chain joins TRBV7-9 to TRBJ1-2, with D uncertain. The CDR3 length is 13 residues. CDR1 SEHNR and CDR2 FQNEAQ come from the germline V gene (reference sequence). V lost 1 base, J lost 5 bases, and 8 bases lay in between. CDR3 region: CASSLGSQYGYTF. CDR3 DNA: TGTGCCAGCAGCTTAGGGTCACAGTATGGCTACACCTTC. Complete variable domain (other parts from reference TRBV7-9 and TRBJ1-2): DTGVSQNPRHKITKRGQNVTFRCDPISEHNRLYWYRQTLGQGPEFLTYFQNEAQLEKSRLLSDRFSAERPKGSFSTLEIQRTEQGDSAMYLCASSLGSQYGYTFGSGTRLTVV.

CDR3 bases: TGTGCCAGCAGCTTAAGGGGCACCGGGGAGCTGTTTTTT. It encodes CASSLRGTGELFF. The chain recombines TRBV7-9 with TRBJ2-2; tentatively, D is TRBD1 (5 bases). This CDR3 spans 13 amino acids. CDR1 is SEHNR, CDR2 FQNEAQ, per germline (reference sequence). Deletions cut 2 bases from V and 4 bases from J, with 5 bases between.

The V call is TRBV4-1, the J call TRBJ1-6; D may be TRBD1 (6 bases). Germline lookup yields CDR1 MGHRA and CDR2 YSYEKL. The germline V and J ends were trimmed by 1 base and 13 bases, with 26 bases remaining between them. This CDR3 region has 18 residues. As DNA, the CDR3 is TGCGCCAGCAGCCAAGGGACCCGGACAGCCGCCTCAAGGGCGCCCCTCCACTTT. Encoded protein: CASSQGTRTAASRAPLHF.

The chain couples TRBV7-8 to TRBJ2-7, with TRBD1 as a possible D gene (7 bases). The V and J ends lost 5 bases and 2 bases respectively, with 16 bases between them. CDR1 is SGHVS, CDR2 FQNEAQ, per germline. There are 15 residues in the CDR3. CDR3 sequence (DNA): TGTGCCAGCAGCCTTCTTTCAGGGGGGACCTACGAGCAGTACTTC. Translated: CASSLLSGGTYEQYF.

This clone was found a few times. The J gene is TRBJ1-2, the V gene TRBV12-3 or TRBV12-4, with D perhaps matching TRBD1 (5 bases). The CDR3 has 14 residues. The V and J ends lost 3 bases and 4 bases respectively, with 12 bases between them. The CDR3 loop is CASSLSGLPYGYTF. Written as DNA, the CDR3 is TGTGCCAGCAGTTTGTCAGGGCTTCCCTATGGCTACACCTTC.

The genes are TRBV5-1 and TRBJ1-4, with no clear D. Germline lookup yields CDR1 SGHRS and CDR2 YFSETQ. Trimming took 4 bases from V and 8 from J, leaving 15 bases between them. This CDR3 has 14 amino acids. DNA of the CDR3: TGCGCCAGCAGCGCCGGAGGGTTAAGGGAAAAACTGTTTTTT. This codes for CASSAGGLREKLFF.

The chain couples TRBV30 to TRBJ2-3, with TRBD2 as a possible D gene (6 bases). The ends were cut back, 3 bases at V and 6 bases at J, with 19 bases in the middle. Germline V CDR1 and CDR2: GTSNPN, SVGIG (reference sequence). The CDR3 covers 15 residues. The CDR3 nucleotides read TGTGCCTGGAGCCACCCCGGAGGGGTGGCGGATACGCAGTATTTT. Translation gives CAWSHPGGVADTQYF.

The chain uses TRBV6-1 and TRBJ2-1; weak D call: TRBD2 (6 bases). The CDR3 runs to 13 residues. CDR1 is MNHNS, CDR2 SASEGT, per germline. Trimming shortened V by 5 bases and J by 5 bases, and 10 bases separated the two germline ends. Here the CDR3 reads CASSQGGDNEQFF. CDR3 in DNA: TGTGCCAGCAGTCAGGGCGGGGACAATGAGCAGTTCTTC.

CDR3 amino acids: CASSPDRGLAFF. CDR3 coding DNA: TGTGCCAGCAGCCCCGACAGGGGGCTGGCTTTCTTT. The rearrangement links TRBV11-2 to TRBJ1-1; 10 bases line up with TRBD1. This CDR3 contains 12 residues. Germline CDR1 and CDR2: SGHAT and FQNNGV. Trimming cost V 5 bases and J 11 bases; bases outside gene matches: 5.

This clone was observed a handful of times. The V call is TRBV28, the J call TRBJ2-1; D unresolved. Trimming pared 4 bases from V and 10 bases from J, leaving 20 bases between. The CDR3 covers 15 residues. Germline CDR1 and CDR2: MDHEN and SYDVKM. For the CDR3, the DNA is TGTGCCAGCAGTTCCTTAGACTCTTCAGTGGGGGAGCAGTTCTTC. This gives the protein CASSSLDSSVGEQFF.

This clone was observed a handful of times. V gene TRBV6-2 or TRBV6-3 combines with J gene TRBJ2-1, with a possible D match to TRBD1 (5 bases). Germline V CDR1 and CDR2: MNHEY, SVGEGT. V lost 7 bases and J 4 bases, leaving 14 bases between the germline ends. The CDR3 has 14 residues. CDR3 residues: CASTDEGDYNEQFF. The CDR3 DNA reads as TGTGCCAGCACAGATGAAGGGGATTACAATGAGCAGTTCTTC.

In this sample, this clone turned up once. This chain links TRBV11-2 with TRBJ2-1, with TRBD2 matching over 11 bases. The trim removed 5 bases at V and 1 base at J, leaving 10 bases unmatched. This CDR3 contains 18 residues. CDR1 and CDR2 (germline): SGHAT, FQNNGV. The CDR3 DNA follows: TGTGCCAGCAGCCCTCTATCGTCTAGCGGGAGGTCCTACAATGAGCAGTTCTTC. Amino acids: CASSPLSSSGRSYNEQFF.

CDR3 DNA: TGTGCCAGCAGACCGGGACTTGACACAGATACGCAGTATTTT. Translation gives CASRPGLDTDTQYF. V and J are TRBV12-3 or TRBV12-4 and TRBJ2-3; D may be TRBD2 (6 bases). The V end lost 6 bases, the J end lost 2 bases, and 12 bases lay between the germline ends. This CDR3 has 14 amino acids.

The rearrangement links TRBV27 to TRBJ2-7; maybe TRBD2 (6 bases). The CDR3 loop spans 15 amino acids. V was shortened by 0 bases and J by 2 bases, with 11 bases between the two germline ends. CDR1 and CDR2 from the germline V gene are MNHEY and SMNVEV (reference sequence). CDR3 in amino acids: CASSLSRDSAYEQYF. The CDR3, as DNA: TGTGCCAGCAGTTTATCAAGGGACTCTGCCTACGAGCAGTACTTC.

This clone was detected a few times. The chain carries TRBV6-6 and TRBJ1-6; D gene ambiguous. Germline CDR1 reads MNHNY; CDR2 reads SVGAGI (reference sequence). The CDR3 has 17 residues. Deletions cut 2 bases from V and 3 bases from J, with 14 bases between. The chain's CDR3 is CASSYPELELYNSPLHF. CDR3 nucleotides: TGTGCCAGCAGTTACCCGGAACTAGAACTCTATAATTCACCCCTCCACTTT.

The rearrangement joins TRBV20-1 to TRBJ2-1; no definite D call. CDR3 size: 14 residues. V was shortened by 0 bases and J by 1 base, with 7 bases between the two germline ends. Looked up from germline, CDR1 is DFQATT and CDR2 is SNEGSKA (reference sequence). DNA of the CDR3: TGCAGTGCTAGAGATCGGAAGTCCTACAATGAGCAGTTCTTC. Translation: CSARDRKSYNEQFF.

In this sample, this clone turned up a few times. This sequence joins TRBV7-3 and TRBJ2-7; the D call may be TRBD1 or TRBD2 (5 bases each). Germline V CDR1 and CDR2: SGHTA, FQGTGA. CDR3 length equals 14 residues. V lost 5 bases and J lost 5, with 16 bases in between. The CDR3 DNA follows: TGTGCCAGCAGCCTTAACGCCGGGACCGACGAGCAGTACTTC. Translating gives CASSLNAGTDEQYF.

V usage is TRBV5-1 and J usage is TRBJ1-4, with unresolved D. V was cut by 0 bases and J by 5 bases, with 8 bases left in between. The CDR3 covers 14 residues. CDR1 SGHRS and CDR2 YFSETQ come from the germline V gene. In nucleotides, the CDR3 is TGCGCCAGCAGCTTGGTTAGGCCAAATGAAAAACTGTTTTTT. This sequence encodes CASSLVRPNEKLFF.

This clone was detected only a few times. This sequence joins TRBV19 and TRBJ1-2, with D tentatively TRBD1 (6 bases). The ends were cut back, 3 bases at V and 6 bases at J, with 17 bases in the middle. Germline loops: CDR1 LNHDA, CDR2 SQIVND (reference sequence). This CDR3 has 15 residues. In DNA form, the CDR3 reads TGTGCCAGTAGTATCACAGGGCACAGAGGTGATGGCTACACCTTC. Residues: CASSITGHRGDGYTF.

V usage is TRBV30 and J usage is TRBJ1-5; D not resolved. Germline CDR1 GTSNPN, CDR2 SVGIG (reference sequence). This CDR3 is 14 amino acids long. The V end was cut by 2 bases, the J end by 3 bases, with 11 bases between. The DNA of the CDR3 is TGTGCCTGGAGTTCGGACTGTTTCAATCAGCCCCAGCATTTT. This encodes CAWSSDCFNQPQHF. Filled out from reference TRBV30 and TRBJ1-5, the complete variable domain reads SQTIHQWPATLVQPVGSPLSLECTVEGTSNPNLYWYRQAAGRGLQLLFYSVGIGQISSEVPQNLSASRPQDRQFILSSKKLLLSDSGFYLCAWSSDCFNQPQHFGDGTRLSIL.

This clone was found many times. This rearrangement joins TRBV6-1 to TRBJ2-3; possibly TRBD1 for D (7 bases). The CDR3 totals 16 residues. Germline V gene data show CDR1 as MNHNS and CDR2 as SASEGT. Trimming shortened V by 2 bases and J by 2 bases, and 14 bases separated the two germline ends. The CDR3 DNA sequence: TGTGCCAGCAGTGAAAGCCAGGGGGGCCTCACAGATACGCAGTATTTT. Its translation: CASSESQGGLTDTQYF.